The T cell receptor beta chain described here comes from a study of cytomegalovirus exposure and HLA in healthy donors. Study-level information: A later analysis reported the approximately 120 validation repertoires used the same platform as the approximately 660 first-cohort repertoires. General observations from the study: Altogether, 160 or so TCR beta chains were recorded as cytomegalovirus-associated.

Clones were sequenced by immunoSEQ multiplex PCR, and TCRdb holds only the in-frame ones, with some missing. The sample lists 190,000 or so clones, about four fifths occurring once. The CDR3 has 8 amino acids. Germline assignment: CDR1 MNHNS and CDR2 SASEGT. On this clone itself: What it binds is unknown.

The V gene is TRBV6-1, the J gene TRBJ1-2; no clear D gene. This sequence was found in a woman aged 18-35 years in good health and CMV-seropositive. The material sequenced was PBMCs. The CDR3 DNA reads TGTGATGGCTGTGGCTACACCTTC. It specifies CDGCGYTF.